The 9 T cell receptor beta chains below come from one sample, sequenced in a study of shared T cell receptors in the human thymus. Sequencing used immunoSEQ multiplex PCR; TCRdb keeps in-frame clones, though not all of them. The sample lists over 450,000 clones, about 80% occurring once. These data also featured in a second study, about human thymus T cells.

Sequenced material: thymocytes. The receptors derive from a boy under three years old with a congenital heart defect.

The chain joins TRBV28 to TRBJ2-5, with D possibly TRBD2 on 5 matching bases. Trimming removed 6 bases at V and 4 bases at J, with 24 bases between. The germline CDR1 and CDR2 sequences are MDHEN and SYDVKM. This CDR3 has 17 amino acids. The CDR3 DNA sequence: TGTGCCAGCAGCTACTCCCGGGGAATAGTACGGGGAGAGACCCAGTACTTC. Its protein product is CASSYSRGIVRGETQYF.

The chain carries TRBV5-1 and TRBJ2-1, with 8 bases aligning to TRBD2. V lost 3 bases, J lost 5 bases, and 10 bases stayed unmatched. The CDR3 consists of 16 residues. Germline V gene sequence: CDR1 SGHRS, CDR2 YFSETQ. In nucleotides, the CDR3 is TGCGCCAGCAGCTCGGTCATCGCGGGAGGCCACAATGAGCAGTTCTTC. It specifies CASSSVIAGGHNEQFF.

The chain couples TRBV4-1 to TRBJ2-7; 8 bases are shared with TRBD1. Germline V gene data show CDR1 as MGHRA and CDR2 as YSYEKL. The CDR3 runs 18 residues. V lost 1 base, J lost 2 bases, and 13 bases stayed unmatched. The CDR3 loop is CASSQVPVQGANPYEQYF. Written as DNA, the CDR3 is TGCGCCAGCAGCCAAGTCCCGGTCCAGGGGGCGAATCCCTACGAGCAGTACTTC.

J is TRBJ2-7 and V is TRBV4-3; D remains ambiguous. Looked up from germline, CDR1 is LGHNA and CDR2 is YSLEER. CDR3 length: 15 amino acids. The V end was cut by 0 bases, the J end by 1 base, with 10 bases between. CDR3 region: CASSQEGRHSYEQYF. CDR3 bases: TGCGCCAGCAGCCAAGAAGGTCGACATTCCTACGAGCAGTACTTC.

The chain has TRBV30 and TRBJ1-2; TRBD1 matches at 8 bases. The CDR3 has 16 residues. Per the germline V gene, CDR1 is GTSNPN and CDR2 is SVGIG (reference sequence). V was clipped by 1 base and J by 5 bases; unmatched bases: 12. The CDR3: CAWSGKGRTGRYGYTF. In DNA form, the CDR3 reads TGTGCCTGGAGTGGAAAGGGACGGACAGGGAGGTATGGCTACACCTTC.

This chain connects TRBV5-1 to TRBJ2-6; the D is unclear. CDR1 is SGHRS, CDR2 YFSETQ, per germline. Trimming took off 0 bases at V and 0 bases at J, with 10 bases between the two ends. CDR3 length: 17 amino acids. The CDR3 sequence: CASSLASPHSGANVLTF. CDR3 nucleotides: TGCGCCAGCAGCTTGGCTTCCCCACACTCTGGGGCCAACGTCCTGACTTTC. The entire variable domain, with the rest obtained from reference TRBV5-1 and TRBJ2-6, is as follows: KAGVTQTPRYLIKTRGQQVTLSCSPISGHRSVSWYQQTPGQGLQFLFEYFSETQRNKGNFPGRFSGRQFSNSRSEMNVSTLELGDSALYLCASSLASPHSGANVLTFGAGSRLTVL.

The chain is built from TRBV27 and TRBJ1-1; the D gene is possibly TRBD1 (5 bases). The germline gives CDR1 MNHEY, CDR2 SMNVEV (reference sequence). The CDR3 totals 15 residues. V was cut by 2 bases and J by 4 bases, with 14 bases left in between. This CDR3 is CASSLGRGSSTEAFF. CDR3 bases: TGTGCCAGCAGTTTAGGTCGGGGGTCGAGCACTGAAGCTTTCTTT.

The chain has TRBV10-1 and TRBJ1-2; 10 nucleotides agree with TRBD1. This CDR3 has 17 residues. Trimming at V came to 2 bases and at J to 5 bases, leaving 11 bases not matched to a gene. CDR1 WNHNN and CDR2 SYGVQD come from the germline V gene (reference sequence). The CDR3 loop is CASSEARDRGNMYGYTF. In DNA, the CDR3 is TGCGCCAGCAGTGAGGCCCGGGACAGGGGAAACATGTATGGCTACACCTTC.

The chain links TRBV2 to TRBJ2-5; D might be TRBD1 (5 bases). Germline V CDR1 and CDR2: SNHLY, FYNNEI. The CDR3 extends over 14 amino acids. The germline V and J ends were trimmed by 3 bases and 1 base, with 9 bases remaining between them. The CDR3 region has the DNA TGTGCCAGCAGTGAGGTCAGGGCCCAAGAGACCCAGTACTTC. It translates to CASSEVRAQETQYF.